These 27 T cell receptor beta chains were sequenced from one sample in a study of PD-1 blockade in classical Hodgkin lymphoma (dated by TCRdb to between 2020 and 2021). The library was generated by the immunoSEQ multiplex PCR assay. TCRdb obtained this table from immuneACCESS and retained in-frame rearrangements with V and J assigned. These tables miss some clones; where compared with another copy, unresolved V genes account for less than half of the shortfall, and the remainder is unexplained. The sample table lists roughly 100,000 clones, about 93% of them with a count of one. Roughly 1.9% of the sample rests with the top ten. The time point label corresponds to: cycle 4 day 1 (C4D1), after more than five weeks of nivolumab. Every trial patient had relapsed after autologous stem cell transplantation, and cohorts A, B and C differed in prior brentuximab vedotin exposure. The sequencing used peripheral blood mononuclear cells (PBMCs), collected before the fourth cycle of nivolumab. Receptor source: a human donor with classical Hodgkin lymphoma.

The chain carries TRBV29-1 and TRBJ2-3, with 10 bases matching TRBD2. Germline lookup yields CDR1 SQVTM and CDR2 ANQGSEA. V lost 6 bases to trimming and J lost 5 bases; unmatched junction nucleotides: 8. The CDR3 extends over 14 amino acids. The DNA for the CDR3 is TGCAGCGTAGGGAGCGGGAGGGCTGAAGATACGCAGTATTTT. The encoded protein is CSVGSGRAEDTQYF.

This sequence joins TRBV7-2 and TRBJ1-1; weak D call: TRBD1 (5 bases). The V end lost 1 base, the J end lost 3 bases, and 12 bases lay between the germline ends. The CDR3 spans 15 residues. The germline V gene encodes CDR1 SGHTA and CDR2 FQGNSA. In DNA, the CDR3 is TGTGCCAGCAGCTTAGAAGGGGCCCCGGACACTGAAGCTTTCTTT. Protein sequence: CASSLEGAPDTEAFF.

In this sample, this clone turned up once. The chain has TRBV30 and TRBJ1-6, with a weak D call TRBD1 (5 bases). V was pared by 8 bases and J by 0 bases, with 14 bases between. The CDR3 spans 15 residues. The germline V gene has CDR1 GTSNPN and CDR2 SVGIG (reference sequence). CDR3 region: CAMSAGSSYNSPLHF. The CDR3 DNA follows: TGTGCCATGAGCGCAGGGAGCTCCTATAATTCACCCCTCCACTTT.

The V and J genes are TRBV18 and TRBJ1-3; D is ambiguous. Germline lookup yields CDR1 KGHSH and CDR2 LQKENI. The CDR3 is made up of 12 amino acids. Trimming took off 0 bases at V and 4 bases at J, with 1 base between the two ends. The CDR3 spells CASSPPGNTIYF. The CDR3 region has the DNA TGTGCCAGCTCACCACCAGGAAACACCATATATTTT.

The gene calls are TRBV2 and TRBJ1-2; no firm D call. Trimming took 2 bases from V and 2 from J, leaving 6 bases between them. CDR3 size: 13 residues. Germline CDR1 and CDR2: SNHLY and FYNNEI. CDR3 amino acids: CASSERLNYGYTF. The CDR3 DNA reads as TGTGCCAGCAGTGAACGCCTGAACTATGGCTACACCTTC. Together with reference TRBV2 and TRBJ1-2, the CDR3 gives the full variable domain: EPEVTQTPSHQVTQMGQEVILRCVPISNHLYFYWYRQILGQKVEFLVSFYNNEISEKSEIFDDQFSVERPDGSNFTLKIRSTKLEDSAMYFCASSERLNYGYTFGSGTRLTVV.

The J gene is TRBJ2-7, the V gene TRBV30, with TRBD1 matching 9 bases. The ends lost 7 bases at V and 4 bases at J; junction bases unmatched: 11. Germline V lookup: CDR1 GTSNPN, CDR2 SVGIG (reference sequence). The CDR3 loop spans 14 amino acids. The CDR3 spells CAFRTGDALYEQYF. The DNA for the CDR3 is TGTGCCTTCCGGACAGGGGATGCTCTATACGAGCAGTACTTC.

V gene TRBV30 combines with J gene TRBJ2-6; D not certain. CDR1 is GTSNPN, CDR2 SVGIG, per germline (reference sequence). This CDR3 region has 15 residues. V dropped 4 bases and J dropped 0 bases, with 10 bases sitting between them. CDR3 sequence reads: CAWNSGPSGANVLTF. CDR3 coding DNA: TGTGCCTGGAATTCTGGCCCCTCTGGGGCCAACGTCCTGACTTTC.

The chain is built from TRBV19 and TRBJ2-7, with TRBD1 as a possible D gene (5 bases). This CDR3 is built from 15 residues. The germline CDR1 and CDR2 sequences are LNHDA and SQIVND (reference sequence). V dropped 5 bases and J dropped 4 bases, with 18 bases sitting between them. DNA of the CDR3: TGTGCCAGTAGTGAGGCAGGGTCAGGGTTTTACGAGCAGTACTTC. It translates to CASSEAGSGFYEQYF.

The genes are TRBV11-2 and TRBJ1-2; D unresolved. This CDR3 is 14 amino acids long. V lost 1 base to trimming and J lost 2 bases, with 8 bases between them. Germline CDR1 and CDR2: SGHAT and FQNNGV. The CDR3 DNA is TGTGCCAGCAGCTTAGGGGTCGCCAACTATGGCTACACCTTC. Translation gives CASSLGVANYGYTF.

The CDR3 spells CSGFAEAFF. Written as DNA, the CDR3 is TGCAGTGGCTTCGCAGAAGCTTTCTTT. The V call is TRBV20-1, the J call TRBJ1-1; D is unclear. This CDR3 spans 9 amino acids. The germline V gene has CDR1 DFQATT and CDR2 SNEGSKA (reference sequence). Trimming took 7 bases from V and 8 from J, leaving 8 bases between them.

The rearrangement joins TRBV19 to TRBJ2-2, with 9 bases matching TRBD1. V gave up 4 bases and J gave up 5 bases; unmatched junction bases: 5. Germline loops: CDR1 LNHDA, CDR2 SQIVND (reference sequence). This CDR3 has 15 amino acids. This chain's CDR3 is CASSTRGTGTGELFF. The DNA for the CDR3 is TGTGCCAGTAGTACACGGGGGACAGGGACCGGGGAGCTGTTTTTT.

This clone was seen only once. The chain recombines TRBV29-1 with TRBJ2-7, with 7 bases identical to TRBD1. V was clipped by 3 bases and J by 4 bases; unmatched bases: 15. Germline V gene lookup returns CDR1 SQVTM and CDR2 ANQGSEA. The CDR3 runs to 16 residues. CDR3 sequence reads: CSVEMGKPGQIYEQYF. The CDR3 bases are TGCAGCGTTGAGATGGGAAAACCGGGACAGATTTACGAGCAGTACTTC.

The rearrangement links TRBV6-6 to TRBJ2-5, with 12 bases identical to TRBD2. Germline CDR1 is MNHNY and CDR2 is SVGAGI (reference sequence). J was trimmed by 5 bases and V by 6 bases; bases with no gene match: 7. The CDR3 runs 15 residues. This CDR3 reads CASSPGTSGRETQYF. DNA for the CDR3: TGTGCCAGCAGCCCCGGGACTAGCGGGCGGGAGACCCAGTACTTC.

The V gene is TRBV19, the J gene TRBJ2-4; 9 nucleotides match TRBD1. V gave up 5 bases and J gave up 6 bases; unmatched junction bases: 11. CDR1 and CDR2 from the germline V gene are LNHDA and SQIVND (reference sequence). CDR3 size: 16 residues. CDR3 DNA sequence: TGTGCCAGTAGTCCCCCCGGGACAGGGAAGGGAAACATTCAGTACTTC. Protein: CASSPPGTGKGNIQYF. The whole variable domain, remainder taken from reference TRBV19 and TRBJ2-4, is DGGITQSPKYLFRKEGQNVTLSCEQNLNHDAMYWYRQDPGQGLRLIYYSQIVNDFQKGDIAEGYSVSREKKESFPLTVTSAQKNPTAFYLCASSPPGTGKGNIQYFGAGTRLSVL.

The V call is TRBV30, the J call TRBJ2-7, with D possibly being TRBD1 or TRBD2 (5 bases each). The CDR3 has 12 residues. The germline V and J ends were trimmed by 1 base and 6 bases, with 10 bases remaining between them. Germline V lookup: CDR1 GTSNPN, CDR2 SVGIG (reference sequence). CDR3 DNA sequence: TGTGCCTGGAGTGCTACAGGAGGCGAGCAGTACTTC. It is translated as CAWSATGGEQYF.

This clone was counted a single time. CDR3 sequence (DNA): TGTGCCAGCAGCTCCTCTATCGTAAGGACAGAAGGCCACGAGCAGTACTTC. Translating it yields CASSSSIVRTEGHEQYF. The chain is built from TRBV5-6 and TRBJ2-7; a weak D match, TRBD1 (6 bases). Germline V lookup: CDR1 SGHDT, CDR2 YYEEEE. CDR3 size: 17 residues. V was trimmed by 3 bases and J by 5 bases, leaving 24 bases between them.

This chain connects TRBV9 to TRBJ2-1; 7 bases are a match to TRBD1. The CDR3 runs to 14 residues. V shed 3 bases and J 7 bases; nucleotides not matched to a gene: 7. Germline CDR1 and CDR2: SGDLS and YYNGEE. Here the CDR3 reads CASSATTGVNEQFF. The DNA of the CDR3 is TGTGCCAGCAGCGCCACTACAGGGGTGAATGAGCAGTTCTTC.

The table lists this clone with a count of one. V is TRBV28 and J is TRBJ1-5; TRBD1 matches at 7 bases. Germline loops: CDR1 MDHEN, CDR2 SYDVKM. V was pared by 6 bases and J by 2 bases, with 10 bases of the junction left unmatched. The CDR3 has 16 amino acids. The CDR3 loop reads CASSMRTGVGNQPQHF. CDR3 nucleotides: TGTGCCAGCAGCATGCGTACAGGGGTTGGCAATCAGCCCCAGCATTTT.

The J gene is TRBJ2-7, the V gene TRBV9; D could derive from TRBD1 or TRBD2 (5 bases each). The germline CDR1 and CDR2 sequences are SGDLS and YYNGEE. V gave up 3 bases and J gave up 6 bases, with 7 bases separating them. The CDR3 runs 11 residues. DNA of the CDR3: TGTGCCAGCAGCGGGGGGTCCGAGCAGTACTTC. Its protein product is CASSGGSEQYF.

The chain has TRBV27 and TRBJ2-1; D not certain. In germline, CDR1 is MNHEY, CDR2 SMNVEV (reference sequence). The CDR3 is made up of 16 amino acids. The V gene lost 7 bases and the J gene lost 3 bases, with 19 bases spanning the gap. The CDR3 protein is CASTPGSKLNYNEQFF. The CDR3 coding sequence is TGTGCCAGCACCCCTGGGTCGAAGCTTAACTACAATGAGCAGTTCTTC.

The J gene is TRBJ2-1, the V gene TRBV14, with D possibly called TRBD1 or TRBD2 (5 bases each). Trimming took off 3 bases at V and 0 bases at J, with 12 bases between the two ends. Germline V gene data show CDR1 as SGHDN and CDR2 as FVKESK. The CDR3 spans 16 residues. CDR3 bases: TGTGCCAGCAGCCATCTGGGTGGGGGCTCCTACAATGAGCAGTTCTTC. As protein: CASSHLGGGSYNEQFF.

The gene calls are TRBV29-1 and TRBJ2-7; the match to TRBD2 covers 8 bases. Trimming cost V 8 bases and J 2 bases; bases outside gene matches: 8. Germline CDR1 is SQVTM and CDR2 is ANQGSEA. The CDR3 is 13 residues long. The CDR3 DNA follows: TGCAGCACCTTTAGCGGGGCTACCTACGAGCAGTACTTC. It encodes CSTFSGATYEQYF.

The J gene is TRBJ2-7, the V gene TRBV5-4; 8 bases map to TRBD2. This CDR3 region has 15 residues. Germline CDR1 and CDR2: SGHNT and YYREEE (reference sequence). After removal of 0 bases from V and 6 bases from J, the junction contained 8 bases not matched to a gene. The CDR3 loop is CASSLVGTSSPEQYF. In nucleotides, the CDR3 is TGTGCCAGCAGCTTGGTTGGGACTAGTTCCCCCGAGCAGTACTTC.

This chain links TRBV13 with TRBJ2-7; weak D call: TRBD2 (5 bases). This CDR3 comprises 15 residues. Germline V CDR1 and CDR2: PRHDT, FYEKMQ (reference sequence). The V gene lost 6 bases and the J gene lost 4 bases, with 19 bases spanning the gap. The CDR3 bases are TGTGCCAGCAGGAGTGAAGCGGCCCCTGGGTACGAGCAGTACTTC. Amino acids: CASRSEAAPGYEQYF.

V gene TRBV28 combines with J gene TRBJ2-7; either TRBD1 or TRBD2 may fit D (6 bases each). Germline V gene lookup returns CDR1 MDHEN and CDR2 SYDVKM. The CDR3 contains 13 residues. V lost 3 bases and J 7 bases, leaving 13 bases between the germline ends. DNA of the CDR3: TGTGCCAGCAGTTTTGGGGGGCCGAGAGAGCAGTACTTC. Translation: CASSFGGPREQYF.

This clone was recorded only once. The chain uses TRBV28 and TRBJ2-1, with D unclear. Trimming cost V 6 bases and J 6 bases, with 21 bases left between them. This CDR3 comprises 16 residues. CDR1 MDHEN and CDR2 SYDVKM come from the germline V gene. The CDR3 region is CASSSPLSRALNEQFF. The CDR3 region has the DNA TGTGCCAGCAGCTCCCCCCTTTCACGTGCACTCAATGAGCAGTTCTTC.

V usage is TRBV28 and J usage is TRBJ2-7, with D possibly being TRBD2 (6 bases). The germline gives CDR1 MDHEN, CDR2 SYDVKM. The CDR3 covers 14 residues. Trimming removed 5 bases from V and 3 bases from J, with 14 bases in between. CDR3 sequence reads: CASSRGSLLYEQYF. The CDR3 region has the DNA TGTGCCAGCAGTCGGGGGTCTCTCCTCTACGAGCAGTACTTC.